This TCR beta chain was captured in a study of blood T cell repertoires in COVID-19. Losses at the gene ends were 2 bases for V and 4 bases for J; bases not matched to a gene: 5. Germline lookup yields CDR1 SGHNT and CDR2 YYREEE (reference sequence). The CDR3 loop spans 15 amino acids. Profiled with immunoSEQ multiplex PCR; TCRdb holds only in-frame clones, not every one. The repertoire holds 110,000 or so clones, about 88% seen once, with over 6.5% in the top ten. The chain combines TRBV5-4 with TRBJ2-3; the match to TRBD1 covers 9 bases. This sequence originates from a woman aged 65 to 85 who had recovered from COVID-19. Source material: peripheral blood. The CDR3 bases are TGTGCCAGCAGCTTACGGACAGGGGCCCCAGATACGCAGTATTTT. It yields the protein CASSLRTGAPDTQYF.